This TCR beta chain was captured in a study of CD8 T cells in Susac syndrome. Reverse transcription of roughly 0.5 to 1 ug RNA was carried out with random hexamers. TCRdb recomputed calls from the immunoSEQ multiplex PCR reads with MiXCR, one row per CDR3 protein. The table includes 80,000 or so distinct CDR3 sequences, just under 95% detected once. The germline V gene has CDR1 MNHEY and CDR2 SVGAGI. The CDR3 has 13 residues. Trimming pared 2 bases from V and 7 bases from J, leaving 11 bases between. Sequencing of TCR beta drew on CD8+ and CD4+ T cells from blood. Negative isolation yielded the CD8+ and CD4+ T cells, while FACS enriched the TEMRA cells.

This receptor was obtained from a human donor in good health. The sequenced sample consisted of CD8+ T cells from PBMCs. This chain connects TRBV6-5 to TRBJ1-1; no clear D. CDR3 bases: TGTGCCAGCAGTTACGACGGGCCAGGTGAAGCTTTCTTT. Translation gives CASSYDGPGEAFF.